The 27 T cell receptor beta chains reported below all come from one sample, sequenced in a study of shared clonotypes between healthy human individuals (dated by TCRdb to the early 2020s). Libraries were built with the immunoSEQ multiplex PCR assay. Here the immuneACCESS table is served through TCRdb, limited to in-frame sequences with V and J called. Missing clones are a known gap in these copies; in checked studies unresolved V genes cover under half, and the rest lacks a known reason. Here the sample has approximately 2.3 million clones; just over 90% occur a single time. Of the sample, 0.39% falls within the top ten clones. The sequenced sample was naive CD4+ T cells from PBMCs. Taken with the paper, the label for cell subset or site translates to: CD45RA+ positively selected. The receptors were sampled from a young man in good health. Some clones in this sample may be carry-over from other donors' samples.

V is TRBV7-9 and J is TRBJ2-7, with 8 bases identical to TRBD2. The germline V gene encodes CDR1 SEHNR and CDR2 FQNEAQ (reference sequence). The CDR3 runs 15 residues. V shed 3 bases and J 1 base; nucleotides not matched to a gene: 5. The CDR3 region has the DNA TGTGCCAGCAGCTTCCCGGGACTAGGGTCCTACGAGCAGTACTTC. Translating gives CASSFPGLGSYEQYF.

The V gene is TRBV5-1, the J gene TRBJ2-7; D gene ambiguous. This CDR3 is built from 13 residues. Germline CDR1 SGHRS, CDR2 YFSETQ. The V gene lost 9 bases and the J gene lost 0 bases, with 13 bases spanning the gap. This chain's CDR3 is CATSPSGSYEQYF. The CDR3 nucleotides are TGCGCCACCTCCCCAAGTGGCTCCTACGAGCAGTACTTC.

The chain joins TRBV19 to TRBJ2-3; 9 nucleotides line up with TRBD1. The CDR3 is 17 residues long. The germline CDR1 and CDR2 sequences are LNHDA and SQIVND (reference sequence). V was clipped by 6 bases and J by 0 bases; unmatched bases: 10. The CDR3 reads CASRNSGTGQSTDTQYF. The CDR3 DNA follows: TGTGCCAGTAGGAACTCCGGGACAGGGCAAAGCACAGATACGCAGTATTTT.

The chain joins TRBV11-2 to TRBJ2-3, with 9 nucleotides matching TRBD2. The CDR3 totals 16 residues. Germline CDR1 and CDR2: SGHAT and FQNNGV. Trimming removed 4 bases from V and 1 base from J; junction bases left unmatched: 6. This chain's CDR3 is CASSSYSGSGTDTQYF. The DNA of the CDR3 is TGTGCCAGCAGCTCCTATAGCGGGAGTGGCACAGATACGCAGTATTTT.

This clone was seen a single time. The chain joins TRBV5-1 to TRBJ2-1, with 11 bases identical to TRBD2. The CDR3 has 15 residues. Germline CDR1 is SGHRS and CDR2 is YFSETQ. V lost 7 bases, J lost 4 bases, and 7 bases stayed unmatched. CDR3 bases: TGCGCCAGCGCTATCCTAGCGGGAGGATACAATGAGCAGTTCTTC. It yields the protein CASAILAGGYNEQFF.

To note about this clone: This CDR3 is also generated by other DNA sequences in the sample. The V and J genes are TRBV18 and TRBJ1-1, with D unclear. V lost 3 bases to trimming and J lost 3 bases, with 8 bases between them. Per the germline V gene, CDR1 is KGHSH and CDR2 is LQKENI. The CDR3 is made up of 13 amino acids. The CDR3 sequence is CASSPSLDTEAFF. DNA of the CDR3: TGTGCCAGCTCACCTTCCCTTGACACTGAAGCTTTCTTT.

The V call is TRBV21-1, the J call TRBJ2-4; the tabulated D call, TRBD2, remains unverified against the DNA. TRBV21-1 is classified as a pseudogene. The CDR3 spans 19 residues. In DNA, the CDR3 is TGTGCCAGCAGCAAAGTATTCTATTGGGGGGATGTAGCCAAAAACATTCAGTACTTC. Encoded protein: CASSKVFYWGDVAKNIQYF.

This chain joins TRBV14 and TRBJ1-2, with D possibly matching TRBD1 (5 bases). The CDR3 has 13 amino acids. Germline CDR1 SGHDN, CDR2 FVKESK. The V end was cut by 2 bases, the J end by 8 bases, with 12 bases between. The chain's CDR3 is CASSQPGLRGYTF. In DNA, the CDR3 is TGTGCCAGCAGCCAACCGGGACTCCGAGGCTACACCTTC.

This clone showed up just once. The chain uses TRBV30 and TRBJ2-5, with 13 bases aligning to TRBD2. Germline CDR1 and CDR2: GTSNPN and SVGIG (reference sequence). J was trimmed by 7 bases and V by 0 bases; bases with no gene match: 5. The CDR3 consists of 15 residues. The CDR3 bases are TGTGCCTGGAGTGTACGGACTAGCGGGAGTACGACCCAGTACTTC. Residues: CAWSVRTSGSTTQYF.

The chain is built from TRBV11-2 and TRBJ1-1, with a tentative D call TRBD1 (5 bases). The germline V gene has CDR1 SGHAT and CDR2 FQNNGV. The CDR3 loop spans 14 amino acids. Trimming shortened V by 3 bases and J by 5 bases, and 13 bases separated the two germline ends. The CDR3: CASSFSLQGTEAFF. CDR3 bases: TGTGCCAGCAGCTTTAGTCTCCAGGGTACTGAAGCTTTCTTT.

V and J are TRBV7-2 and TRBJ2-1; TRBD2 aligns across 11 bases. CDR1 is SGHTA and CDR2 is FQGNSA in the germline V gene. The V gene end was trimmed by 5 bases and the J gene end by 9 bases; junction bases not matched to a gene: 15. This CDR3 region has 17 residues. The CDR3 here is CASSPPPGLAEGFEQFF. The CDR3 bases are TGTGCCAGCAGCCCACCCCCGGGACTAGCGGAGGGATTTGAGCAGTTCTTC. Filled out from reference TRBV7-2 and TRBJ2-1, the complete variable domain reads GAGVSQSPSNKVTEKGKDVELRCDPISGHTALYWYRQSLGQGLEFLIYFQGNSAPDKSGLPSDRFSAERTGGSVSTLTIQRTQQEDSAVYLCASSPPPGLAEGFEQFFGPGTRLTVL.

The genes are TRBV6-1 and TRBJ1-4, with TRBD1 as a possible D gene (5 bases). Trimming left V 6 bases short and J 3 bases short, with 14 bases between. In germline, CDR1 is MNHNS, CDR2 SASEGT. The CDR3 is 15 amino acids. CDR3: CASRGRRGSNEKLFF. The CDR3 DNA follows: TGTGCCAGCAGAGGCCGGAGGGGATCTAATGAAAAACTGTTTTTT.

J is TRBJ1-1 and V is TRBV5-1, with TRBD1 identical over 7 bases. CDR3 length: 16 amino acids. Germline CDR1 SGHRS, CDR2 YFSETQ. The J segment lost 1 base and the V segment lost 4 bases, leaving 10 bases of the junction unmatched. In nucleotides, the CDR3 is TGCGCCAGCAGCACCGGGACAGTAGCGGGGAACACTGAAGCTTTCTTT. Protein sequence: CASSTGTVAGNTEAFF.

V usage is TRBV10-3 and J usage is TRBJ1-2; D perhaps matches TRBD1 (6 bases). Trimming took off 0 bases at V and 13 bases at J, with 15 bases between the two ends. Germline CDR1 and CDR2: ENHRY and SYGVKD. The CDR3 length is 13 residues. CDR3 residues: CAISESIQGIATF. CDR3 nucleotide sequence: TGTGCCATCAGTGAGTCGATACAGGGCATCGCCACCTTC.

Note on this clone: The sample carries other DNA sequences with the same CDR3. V usage is TRBV9 and J usage is TRBJ2-5; the D is unclear. This CDR3 has 13 amino acids. Germline V gives CDR1 SGDLS, CDR2 YYNGEE. The V end lost 0 bases, the J end lost 1 base, and 4 bases lay between the germline ends. The CDR3 coding sequence is TGTGCCAGCAGCGTAGGGCCCCAAGAGACCCAGTACTTC. Its translation is CASSVGPQETQYF.

J is TRBJ2-3 and V is TRBV6-6, with 15 bases lining up with TRBD2. Trimming at V came to 4 bases and at J to 4 bases, leaving 3 bases not matched to a gene. Germline V gives CDR1 MNHNY, CDR2 SVGAGI (reference sequence). The CDR3 is 16 residues long. The CDR3 DNA follows: TGTGCCAGCAGTTCCGGACTAGCGGGAGGGCCAGATACGCAGTATTTT. Residues: CASSSGLAGGPDTQYF.

This chain joins TRBV7-9 and TRBJ1-6; the match to TRBD1 covers 9 bases. This CDR3 is built from 15 residues. Germline V lookup: CDR1 SEHNR, CDR2 FQNEAQ (reference sequence). V shed 5 bases, J shed 10 bases, and the junction held 9 bases outside the gene matches. In nucleotides, the CDR3 is TGTGCCAGCAGCCCAGGGGACAGGGTAGGCTCACCCCTCCACTTT. Protein product: CASSPGDRVGSPLHF.

CDR3 amino acids: CATSRGSSGEYNEQFF. CDR3 in DNA: TGTGCCACCAGCAGAGGGTCTAGCGGAGAATACAATGAGCAGTTCTTC. V gene TRBV15 combines with J gene TRBJ2-1; 7 bases are shared with TRBD2. The V segment lost 1 base and the J segment 4 bases; nucleotides outside the gene matches: 7. Germline-derived CDR1 and CDR2 are LNHNV and YYDKDF (reference sequence). The CDR3 loop spans 16 amino acids. Supplemented by reference TRBV15 and TRBJ2-1, the full variable domain reads DAMVIQNPRYQVTQFGKPVTLSCSQTLNHNVMYWYQQKSSQAPKLLFHYYDKDFNNEADTPDNFQSRRPNTSFCFLDIRSPGLGDTAMYLCATSRGSSGEYNEQFFGPGTRLTVL.

The gene calls are TRBV5-1 and TRBJ2-1; possibly TRBD1 for D (5 bases). V gave up 0 bases and J gave up 5 bases, with 15 bases separating them. Germline V lookup: CDR1 SGHRS, CDR2 YFSETQ. This CDR3 comprises 16 residues. The CDR3 DNA reads TGCGCCAGCAGCTTGGGTCCAGCTGGGGCAAACAATGAGCAGTTCTTC. Translation: CASSLGPAGANNEQFF.

CDR3: CASSPGGSGNTIYF. In DNA, the CDR3 is TGTGCCAGCAGCCCCGGGGGGTCTGGAAACACCATATATTTT. The rearrangement joins TRBV5-6 to TRBJ1-3; D is perhaps TRBD1 (5 bases). V was trimmed by 4 bases and J by 1 base, leaving 9 bases between them. Germline CDR1 reads SGHDT; CDR2 reads YYEEEE. CDR3 length: 14 amino acids.

The chain combines TRBV10-3 with TRBJ1-1; 12 nucleotides align to TRBD1. The CDR3 spans 15 residues. J gave up 1 base and V 6 bases, and 3 bases lay outside the gene matches. Per germline, CDR1 ENHRY and CDR2 SYGVKD. CDR3 bases: TGTGCCATCAGGGGGACAGGGGGCCCGAACACTGAAGCTTTCTTT. Protein sequence: CAIRGTGGPNTEAFF.

V is TRBV12-1 and J is TRBJ2-2. TRBV12-1 has pseudogene status. This CDR3 is built from 18 residues. The CDR3 protein is CASSSRPPPRTGTGELFF. CDR3 DNA sequence: TGTGCCAGCAGCTCCCGACCCCCTCCTCGGACGGGCACCGGGGAGCTGTTTTTT.

CDR3 amino acids: CASSSYRGREETQYF. CDR3 DNA: TGCGCCAGCAGCAGTTACAGGGGGCGCGAAGAGACCCAGTACTTC. The gene calls are TRBV5-1 and TRBJ2-5, with 9 bases lining up with TRBD1. The CDR3 is 15 residues long. CDR1 and CDR2 from the germline V gene are SGHRS and YFSETQ. Trimming removed 4 bases from V and 3 bases from J; junction bases left unmatched: 7.

Remarks on this clone: The identical CDR3 is also encoded by other nucleotide sequences in the sample. The rearrangement links TRBV27 to TRBJ1-2, with 8 bases that match TRBD1. V was clipped by 4 bases and J by 4 bases; unmatched bases: 5. Per germline, CDR1 MNHEY and CDR2 SMNVEV (reference sequence). The CDR3 is 14 residues long. CDR3 sequence reads: CASSSRGLSYGYTF. Here the CDR3 DNA reads TGTGCCAGCAGTTCCAGGGGGCTTAGCTATGGCTACACCTTC.

The V and J genes are TRBV27 and TRBJ2-6; TRBD1 matches at 7 bases. The germline gives CDR1 MNHEY, CDR2 SMNVEV (reference sequence). CDR3 length: 17 amino acids. Losses at the gene ends were 4 bases for V and 5 bases for J; bases not matched to a gene: 11. The CDR3, as DNA: TGTGCCAGCAGTTCGGCCCGTGGGACAGCGAGGGCCAACGTCCTGACTTTC. It encodes CASSSARGTARANVLTF.

This CDR3 reads CASSPWDRGTDTQYF. The DNA for the CDR3 is TGTGCCAGCAGCCCGTGGGACAGGGGCACAGATACGCAGTATTTT. This chain joins TRBV7-3 and TRBJ2-3; 9 bases are a match to TRBD1. After removal of 5 bases from V and 1 base from J, the junction contained 4 bases not matched to a gene. This CDR3 region has 15 residues. Germline CDR1 reads SGHTA; CDR2 reads FQGTGA.

The chain carries TRBV5-4 and TRBJ2-7, with 11 bases identical to TRBD2. This CDR3 spans 16 amino acids. Germline assignment: CDR1 SGHNT and CDR2 YYREEE (reference sequence). J was trimmed by 6 bases and V by 4 bases; bases with no gene match: 12. The CDR3 reads CASSPDSGRAFSEQYF. CDR3 nucleotide sequence: TGTGCCAGCAGCCCAGATAGCGGGAGGGCCTTCAGCGAGCAGTACTTC.